Sequencing of this T cell receptor (beta chain) was carried out in a study of blood T cell repertoires in COVID-19 (dated by TCRdb to about 2020). Regarding the research as a whole: Samples covering the acute and convalescent phases of COVID-19 were provided by collaborators in the United States, Italy and Spain. Where available, HLA class I and class II types were obtained from metadata supplied by the sample provider rather than from assay-based typing. The material from the prospective study consisted of cDNA or gDNA derived from T cells, B-cell-depleted T cells, or PBMCs. The samples were drawn from the first 160 participants of the ongoing ImmuneRACE study and from about 1,200 subjects provided by 6 global collaborators. Sample metadata almost always included a de-identified subject ID, COVID-19 status, age in years and sex. Subjects who had been exposed to COVID-19, were actively infected with it, or had recovered from it provided the deeply sampled blood TCRbeta repertoires that made up the dataset. The repertoires were released in a freely available public database meant as a resource for research on the immune response to SARS-CoV-2. What the authors observed across the whole study: How much clinical and demographic metadata was included differed by source and by participant, and the metadata was provided uncurated.

Details on this clone: It lacks a known antigen. No base quality values were provided; no much bigger clone lies one nucleotide off.

The immunoSEQ Assay, a bias-controlled multiplex PCR, was used to amplify TCRbeta CDR3 regions from genomic DNA. For the original study's pipeline: The number of nucleated cells in each sample was estimated by amplification of reference gene primers within the assay. To quantify the absolute abundance of each unique TCRbeta CDR3 rearrangement, sequence reads were collapsed and filtered. Productive Simpson clonality was computed per sample as the square root of Simpson's diversity index over productive rearrangements. Entries here come from immuneACCESS through TCRdb and include only in-frame sequences with V and J called. Some clones fail to appear in such tables; in the studies checked, an unresolved V gene covers under half of the shortfall, and the cause of the remainder is unknown. That table furnishes V, J and clone size, whereas the DNA furnished D and trimming. In all, the sample holds about 20,000 clones, and around 90% of those were seen once. The leading ten clones occupy 6% of the sample.

The germline V gene (reference sequence) supplies CDR1 LNHNV and CDR2 YYDKDF. V drops 0 bases and J drops 8 bases, leaving 11 bases in between. The CDR3 covers 14 residues, taking in both the cysteine and the phenylalanine. Only the CDR3 portion is preserved as DNA: 42 bases, with reading frame beginning at the first base. Each collaborating institution followed its own protocols to collect whole blood in K2EDTA tubes. For TCRbeta analysis, collaborator samples were shipped as frozen whole blood, as isolated PBMCs, or as DNA extracted from either sample type. The sequenced sample consisted of peripheral blood. This sequence originates from a human donor in a cohort sampled during active COVID-19. The rearranged chain carries TRBV15 and TRBJ2-1; TRBD2 might be the D gene, on 7 matching bases. Here the CDR3 is given as CATSRDRGGDEQFF. Read as DNA, the sequence is TGTGCCACCAGCAGAGATAGAGGGGGGGATGAGCAGTTCTTC.